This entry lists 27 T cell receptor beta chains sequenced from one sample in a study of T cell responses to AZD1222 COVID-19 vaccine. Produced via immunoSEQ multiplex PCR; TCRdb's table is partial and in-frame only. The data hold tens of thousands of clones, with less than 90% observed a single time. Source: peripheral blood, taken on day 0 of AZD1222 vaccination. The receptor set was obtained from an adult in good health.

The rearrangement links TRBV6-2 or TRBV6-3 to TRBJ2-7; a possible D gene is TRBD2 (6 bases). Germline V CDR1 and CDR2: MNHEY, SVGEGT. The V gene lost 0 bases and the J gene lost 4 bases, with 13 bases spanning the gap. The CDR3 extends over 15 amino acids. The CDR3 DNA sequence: TGTGCCAGCAGTTACTCGAACAGTGCGGGGTACGAGCAGTACTTC. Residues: CASSYSNSAGYEQYF.

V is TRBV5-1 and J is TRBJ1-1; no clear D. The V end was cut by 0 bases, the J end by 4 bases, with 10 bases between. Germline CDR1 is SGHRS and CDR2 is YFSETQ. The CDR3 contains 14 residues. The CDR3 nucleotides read TGCGCCAGCAGCTTGGGGGCGGGCGGCACTGAAGCTTTCTTT. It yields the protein CASSLGAGGTEAFF.

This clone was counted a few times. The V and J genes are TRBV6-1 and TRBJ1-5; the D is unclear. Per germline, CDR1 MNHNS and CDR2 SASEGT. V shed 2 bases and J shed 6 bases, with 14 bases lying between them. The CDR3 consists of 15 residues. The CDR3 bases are TGTGCCAGCAGTGAAACCCCGCAGGCCACTCAGCCCCAGCATTTT. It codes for CASSETPQATQPQHF.

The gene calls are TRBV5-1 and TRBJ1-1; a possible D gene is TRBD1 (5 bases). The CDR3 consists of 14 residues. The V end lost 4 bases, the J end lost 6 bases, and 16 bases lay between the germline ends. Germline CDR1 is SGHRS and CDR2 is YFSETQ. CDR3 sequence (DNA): TGCGCCAGCAGCGGGGGACGTTTTGACGCTGAAGCTTTCTTT. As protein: CASSGGRFDAEAFF.

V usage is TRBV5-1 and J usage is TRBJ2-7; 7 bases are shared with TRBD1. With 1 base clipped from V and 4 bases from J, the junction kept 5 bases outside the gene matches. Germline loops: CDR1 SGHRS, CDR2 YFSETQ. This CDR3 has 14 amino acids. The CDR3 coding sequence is TGCGCCAGCAGCTTGCAAGGGGGCGGATACGAGCAGTACTTC. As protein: CASSLQGGGYEQYF.

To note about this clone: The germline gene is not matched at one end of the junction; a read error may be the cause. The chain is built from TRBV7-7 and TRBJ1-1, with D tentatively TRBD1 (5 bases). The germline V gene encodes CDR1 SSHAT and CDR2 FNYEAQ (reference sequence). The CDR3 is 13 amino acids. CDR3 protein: CASSLDRGTEAFF. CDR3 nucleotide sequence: TGTGCTAGCAGCTTAGACAGAGGGACTGAAGCTTTCTTT.

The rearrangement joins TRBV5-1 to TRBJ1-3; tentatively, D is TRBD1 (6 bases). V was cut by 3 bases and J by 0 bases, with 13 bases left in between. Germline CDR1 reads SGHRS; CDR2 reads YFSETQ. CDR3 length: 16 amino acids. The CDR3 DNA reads TGCGCCAGCAGCTCACAGGGCCGGGCCTCTGGAAACACCATATATTTT. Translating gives CASSSQGRASGNTIYF.

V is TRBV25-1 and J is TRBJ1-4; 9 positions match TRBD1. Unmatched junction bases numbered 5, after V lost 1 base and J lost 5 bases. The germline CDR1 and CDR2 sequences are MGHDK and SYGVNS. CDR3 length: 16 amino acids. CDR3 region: CASSEWTGTGNEKLFF. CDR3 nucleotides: TGTGCCAGCAGTGAATGGACCGGGACAGGGAATGAAAAACTGTTTTTT. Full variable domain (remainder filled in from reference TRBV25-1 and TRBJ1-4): EADIYQTPRYLVIGTGKKITLECSQTMGHDKMYWYQQDPGMELHLIHYSYGVNSTEKGDLSSESTVSRIRTEHFPLTLESARPSHTSQYLCASSEWTGTGNEKLFFGSGTQLSVL.

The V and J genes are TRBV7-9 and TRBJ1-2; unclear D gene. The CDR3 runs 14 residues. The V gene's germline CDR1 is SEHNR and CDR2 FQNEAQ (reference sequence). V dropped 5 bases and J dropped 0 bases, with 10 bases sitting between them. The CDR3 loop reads CASSAPPTNYGYTF. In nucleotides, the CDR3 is TGTGCCAGCAGCGCCCCACCAACTAACTATGGCTACACCTTC.

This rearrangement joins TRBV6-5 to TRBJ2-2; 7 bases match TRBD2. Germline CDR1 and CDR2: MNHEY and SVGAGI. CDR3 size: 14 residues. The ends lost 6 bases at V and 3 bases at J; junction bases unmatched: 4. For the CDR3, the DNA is TGTGCCAGCAGGACGGGGGGTTACACCGGGGAGCTGTTTTTT. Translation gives CASRTGGYTGELFF.

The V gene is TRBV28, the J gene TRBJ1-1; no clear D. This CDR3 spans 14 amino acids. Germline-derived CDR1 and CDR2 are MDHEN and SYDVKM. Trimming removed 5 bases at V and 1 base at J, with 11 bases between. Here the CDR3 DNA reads TGTGCCAGCAGTCCTACTCTCGGGAACACTGAAGCTTTCTTT. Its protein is CASSPTLGNTEAFF. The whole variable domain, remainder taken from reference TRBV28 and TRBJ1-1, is DVKVTQSSRYLVKRTGEKVFLECVQDMDHENMFWYRQDPGLGLRLIYFSYDVKMKEKGDIPEGYSVSREKKERFSLILESASTNQTSMYLCASSPTLGNTEAFFGQGTRLTVV.

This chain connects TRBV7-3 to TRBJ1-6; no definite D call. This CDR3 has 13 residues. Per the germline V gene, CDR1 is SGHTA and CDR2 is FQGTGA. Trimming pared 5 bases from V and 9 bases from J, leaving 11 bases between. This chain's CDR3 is CASSPESGSPLHF. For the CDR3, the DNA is TGTGCCAGCAGCCCAGAGTCAGGTTCACCCCTCCACTTT.

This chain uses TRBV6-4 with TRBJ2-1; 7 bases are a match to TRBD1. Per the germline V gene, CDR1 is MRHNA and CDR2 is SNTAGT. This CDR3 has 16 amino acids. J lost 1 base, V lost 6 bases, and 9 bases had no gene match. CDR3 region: CASSTLGGASYNEQFF. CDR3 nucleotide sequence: TGTGCCAGCAGCACCCTAGGGGGCGCATCCTACAATGAGCAGTTCTTC.

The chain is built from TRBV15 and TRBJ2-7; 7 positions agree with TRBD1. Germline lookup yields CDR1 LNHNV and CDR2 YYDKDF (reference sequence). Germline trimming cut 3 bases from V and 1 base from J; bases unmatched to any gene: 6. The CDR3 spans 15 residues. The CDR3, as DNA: TGTGCCACCAGCAGTGGACAGGTTGGTTCCTACGAGCAGTACTTC. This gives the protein CATSSGQVGSYEQYF.

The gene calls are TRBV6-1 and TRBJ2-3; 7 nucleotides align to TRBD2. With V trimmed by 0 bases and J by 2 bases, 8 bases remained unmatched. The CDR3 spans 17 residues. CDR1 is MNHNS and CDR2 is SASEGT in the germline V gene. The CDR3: CASSEALGGGATDTQYF. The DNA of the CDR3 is TGTGCCAGCAGTGAAGCGCTGGGCGGGGGAGCCACAGATACGCAGTATTTT.

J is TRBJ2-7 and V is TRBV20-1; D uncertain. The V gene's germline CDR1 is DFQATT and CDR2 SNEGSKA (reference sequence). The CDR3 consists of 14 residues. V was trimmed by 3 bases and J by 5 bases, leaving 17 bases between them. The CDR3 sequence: CSASQQVGVDEQYF. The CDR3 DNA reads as TGCAGTGCTAGTCAGCAGGTCGGAGTAGACGAGCAGTACTTC.

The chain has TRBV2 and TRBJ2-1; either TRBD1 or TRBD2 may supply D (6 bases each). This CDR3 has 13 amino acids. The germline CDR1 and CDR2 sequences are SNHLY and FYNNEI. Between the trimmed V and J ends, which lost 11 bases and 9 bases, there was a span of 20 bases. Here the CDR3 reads CAGRRGREGEQFF. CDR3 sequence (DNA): TGTGCCGGACGCCGGGGGCGCGAGGGTGAGCAGTTCTTC. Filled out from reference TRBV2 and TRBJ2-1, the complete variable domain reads EPEVTQTPSHQVTQMGQEVILRCVPISNHLYFYWYRQILGQKVEFLVSFYNNEISEKSEIFDDQFSVERPDGSNFTLKIRSTKLEDSAMYFCAGRRGREGEQFFGPGTRLTVL.

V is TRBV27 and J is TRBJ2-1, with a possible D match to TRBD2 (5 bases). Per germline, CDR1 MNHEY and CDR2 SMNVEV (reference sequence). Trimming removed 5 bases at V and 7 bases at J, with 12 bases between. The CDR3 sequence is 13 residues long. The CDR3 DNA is TGTGCCAGCAGTCCACGGCAGCGGAATGAGCAGTTCTTC. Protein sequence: CASSPRQRNEQFF.

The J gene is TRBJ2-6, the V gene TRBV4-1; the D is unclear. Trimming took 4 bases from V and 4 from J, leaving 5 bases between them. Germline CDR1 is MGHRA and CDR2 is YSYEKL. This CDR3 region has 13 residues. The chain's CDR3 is CASSRAGANVLTF. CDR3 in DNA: TGCGCCAGCAGCCGCGCAGGGGCCAACGTCCTGACTTTC.

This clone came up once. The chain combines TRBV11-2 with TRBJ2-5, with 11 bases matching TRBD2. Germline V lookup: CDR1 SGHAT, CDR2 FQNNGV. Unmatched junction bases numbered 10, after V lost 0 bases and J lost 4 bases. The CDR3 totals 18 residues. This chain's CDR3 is CASSLDRISGGAIETQYF. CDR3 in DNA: TGTGCCAGCAGCTTAGATCGCATTAGCGGGGGGGCCATAGAGACCCAGTACTTC.

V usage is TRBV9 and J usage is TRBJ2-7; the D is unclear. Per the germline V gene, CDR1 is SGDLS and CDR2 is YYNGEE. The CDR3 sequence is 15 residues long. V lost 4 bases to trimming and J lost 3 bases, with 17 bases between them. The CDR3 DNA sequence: TGTGCCAGCAGCTTAATTCGAGGTTACCGCTACGAGCAGTACTTC. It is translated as CASSLIRGYRYEQYF.

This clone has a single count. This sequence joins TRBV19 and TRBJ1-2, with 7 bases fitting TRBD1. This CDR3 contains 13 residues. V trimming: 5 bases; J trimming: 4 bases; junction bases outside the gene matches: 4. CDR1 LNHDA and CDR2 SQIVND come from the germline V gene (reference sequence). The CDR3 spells CASSDRAPYGYTF. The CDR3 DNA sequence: TGTGCCAGTAGTGACAGGGCCCCCTATGGCTACACCTTC.

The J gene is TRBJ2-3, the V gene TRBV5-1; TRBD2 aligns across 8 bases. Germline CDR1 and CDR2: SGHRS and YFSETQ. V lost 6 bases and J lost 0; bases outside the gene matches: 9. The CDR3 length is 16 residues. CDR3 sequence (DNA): TGCGCCAGCAAAAGGCGAGCGGGAGTTAGCACAGATACGCAGTATTTT. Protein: CASKRRAGVSTDTQYF.

CDR3 in DNA: TGTGCCAGCAGCCAAGACCGGCAGACGAGCTATGGCTACACCTTC. Translated: CASSQDRQTSYGYTF. The chain carries TRBV4-2 and TRBJ1-2; unclear D gene. Trimming left V 0 bases short and J 4 bases short, with 12 bases between. CDR3 length: 15 residues. Germline CDR1 reads LGHNA; CDR2 reads YNFKEQ.

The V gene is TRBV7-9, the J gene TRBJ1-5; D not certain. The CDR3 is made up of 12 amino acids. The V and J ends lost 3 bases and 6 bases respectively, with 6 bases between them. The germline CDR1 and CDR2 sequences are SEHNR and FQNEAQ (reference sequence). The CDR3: CASSLRIQPQHF. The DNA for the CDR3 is TGTGCCAGCAGCTTGCGGATTCAGCCCCAGCATTTT.

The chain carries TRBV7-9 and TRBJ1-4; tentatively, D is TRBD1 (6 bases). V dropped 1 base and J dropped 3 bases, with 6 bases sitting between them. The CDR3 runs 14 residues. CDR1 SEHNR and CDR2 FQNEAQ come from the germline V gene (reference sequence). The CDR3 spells CASSLGTANEKLFF. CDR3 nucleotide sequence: TGTGCCAGCAGCTTAGGGACAGCTAATGAAAAACTGTTTTTT.

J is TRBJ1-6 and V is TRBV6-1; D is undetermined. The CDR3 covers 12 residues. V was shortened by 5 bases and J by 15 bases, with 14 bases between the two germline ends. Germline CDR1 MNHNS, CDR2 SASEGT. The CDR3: CASSHPTRGLHF. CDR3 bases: TGTGCCAGCAGTCACCCCACACGAGGCCTCCACTTT.